In its sample, the clone carrying this TCR beta chain was seen a few times. The CDR3 has 17 amino acids. CDR1 is SNHLY, CDR2 FYNNEI, per germline. Trimming cost V 5 bases and J 2 bases; bases outside gene matches: 12. Profiled with immunoSEQ multiplex PCR; TCRdb holds only in-frame clones, not every one. The repertoire holds under 40,000 clones, 71% seen once, with approximately 0.43% in the top ten. This specimen belongs to a study of STAT5B mutations in CD4+ large granular lymphocyte leukemia. V and J are TRBV2 and TRBJ1-2; 9 nucleotides match TRBD1. This TCR was recovered from a human donor in good health. The sample consisted of CD4+ T cells from blood buffy coats. CDR3 protein: CASSSHGTGSLNYGYTF. CDR3 nucleotides: TGTGCCAGCAGTTCCCATGGGACAGGGTCTCTCAACTATGGCTACACCTTC.